Given below is one T cell receptor (beta chain) in context. Other nucleotide sequences from this sample produce the same CDR3. This specimen belongs to a study of blood T cell repertoires in COVID-19. About the study: PBMCs, B-cell-depleted T cells, or T cells were the source of the cDNA or gDNA that made up the material.

Measured with immunoSEQ multiplex PCR; TCRdb has only the in-frame clones, and not every one. The sample includes around 170,000 clones, 87% of them seen just once. V was clipped by 4 bases and J by 2 bases; unmatched bases: 4. Germline CDR1 reads SNHLY; CDR2 reads FYNNEI. The CDR3 totals 15 residues. The gene calls are TRBV2 and TRBJ1-4; 7 nucleotides align to TRBD1. The source is a woman between 45 and 65 years old who had recovered from COVID-19. The sequencing sample was made of PBMCs or T cells enriched from blood (not recorded which). CDR3 protein: CASSATGATNEKLFF. CDR3 in DNA: TGTGCCAGCAGTGCCACAGGGGCTACTAATGAAAAACTGTTTTTT.